This TCR beta chain was retrieved from a study of neoadjuvant nivolumab and ipilimumab in lung cancer. V was cut by 4 bases and J by 9 bases, with 19 bases left in between. The CDR3 has 15 amino acids. Per germline, CDR1 SEHNR and CDR2 FQNEAQ (reference sequence). TCRdb's table, derived via immunoSEQ multiplex PCR, lists solely in-frame clones and lacks some. The sample yields some 38,000 clones, roughly nine tenths seen once. The source material was peripheral blood, sampled before neoadjuvant nivolumab, alone or with ipilimumab. This receptor was identified in an adult with non-small cell lung cancer. V usage is TRBV7-9 and J usage is TRBJ2-1, with D tentatively TRBD1 or TRBD2 (5 bases each). The chain's CDR3 is CASSSNRDPSREQFF. CDR3 nucleotides: TGTGCCAGCAGCTCAAACCGGGACCCGAGCCGTGAGCAGTTCTTC.